This T cell receptor beta chain was found in a study of blood T cell repertoires in COVID-19. Looking at the study overall: Some COVID-19 samples were acute and others convalescent; all came from the United States, Italy and Spain. From T cells, B-cell-depleted T cells, or PBMCs came the material, which was cDNA or gDNA.

In the original processing: The assay estimated nucleated cells by amplifying reference gene primers. Measured with immunoSEQ multiplex PCR; TCRdb has only the in-frame clones, and not every one. That table furnishes V, J and clone size, whereas the DNA furnished D and trimming. The sample has approximately 200,000 clones, approximately 91% seen once; the top ten hold approximately 2.1%. Germline values: CDR1 SGHTA, CDR2 FQGNSA. V lost 1 base and J 5 bases, leaving 12 bases between the germline ends. CDR3 size: 15 residues. The rearrangement joins TRBV7-2 to TRBJ1-5; D gene uncertain. This sequence was found in a man aged 70 or older with active or convalescent COVID-19. The sequenced sample was peripheral blood. CDR3 DNA sequence: TGTGCCAGCAGCTTAGGCAGGCTCAATCATCAGCCCCAGCATTTT. Protein product: CASSLGRLNHQPQHF.